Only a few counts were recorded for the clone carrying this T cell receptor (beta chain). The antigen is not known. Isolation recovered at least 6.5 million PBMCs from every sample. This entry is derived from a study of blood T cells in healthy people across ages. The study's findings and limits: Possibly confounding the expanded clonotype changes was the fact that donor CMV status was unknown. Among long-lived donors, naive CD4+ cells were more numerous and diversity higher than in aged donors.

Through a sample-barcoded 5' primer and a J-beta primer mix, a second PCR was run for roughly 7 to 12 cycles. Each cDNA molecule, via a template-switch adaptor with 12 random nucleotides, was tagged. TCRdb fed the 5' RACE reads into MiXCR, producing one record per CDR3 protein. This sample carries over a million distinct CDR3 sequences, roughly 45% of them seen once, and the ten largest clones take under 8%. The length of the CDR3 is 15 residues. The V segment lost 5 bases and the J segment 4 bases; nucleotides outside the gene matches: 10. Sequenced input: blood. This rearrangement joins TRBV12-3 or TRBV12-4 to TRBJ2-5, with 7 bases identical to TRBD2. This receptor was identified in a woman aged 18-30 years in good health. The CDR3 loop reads CASSPFDRGVETQYF. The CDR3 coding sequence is TGTGCCAGCAGTCCCTTCGACCGGGGGGTAGAGACCCAGTACTTC.